The entry below gives a single T cell receptor beta chain sequence along with its context. What it recognizes is unknown. The authors loaded 200 ng DNA, around 32,000 T cell genomes, into sorted-subset replicate PCRs. The protocol was immunoSEQ multiplex PCR, while the TCRdb copy is restricted to in-frame clones and leaves out a portion. The table shows about 2.2 million clones, with 93% occurring only once. This record belongs to a study of shared clonotypes between healthy human individuals. Study-wide results and caveats: Naive subsets generally had larger estimated richness than memory subsets.

The CDR3 extends over 14 amino acids. The J segment lost 6 bases and the V segment lost 5 bases, leaving 7 bases of the junction unmatched. Germline values: CDR1 SGHAT, CDR2 FQNNGV. CD45RO-negative cells were positively selected for CCR7, leaving out terminally differentiated effector memory CD45RA+ cells. The chain couples TRBV11-2 to TRBJ1-2, with 9 bases fitting TRBD1. Sample: naive CD8+ T cells from PBMCs. The sequence derives from a man aged 18-30 years in good health. Some clones in this sample may be carry-over from other donors' samples. The CDR3 sequence: CASSQTRTGDGYTF. The CDR3 DNA reads TGTGCCAGCAGCCAGACCCGGACAGGGGATGGCTACACCTTC.